The entry below describes one T cell receptor (beta chain). The target antigen is unknown. The CDR3 is 13 amino acids. CDR1 and CDR2 (germline): SQVTM, ANQGSEA. V was pared by 5 bases and J by 6 bases, with 8 bases of the junction left unmatched. The primer mix had 60 Vbeta and 13 Jbeta primers. The protocol was immunoSEQ multiplex PCR, while the TCRdb copy is restricted to in-frame clones and leaves out a portion. Of about 60,000 clones listed, about 80% are singletons. The sample originates from a study of cytomegalovirus exposure and HLA in healthy donors. Study background: Some 180 million T cells yielded some 120 million unique TCR beta sequences in earlier analysis. Study outcomes and limitations: According to the study, 160 or so TCR beta chains were cytomegalovirus-associated.

The chain combines TRBV29-1 with TRBJ2-7; 9 bases map to TRBD1. Material: PBMCs. The TCR sequence derives from a woman in her 30s in good health and CMV-seronegative. Written as DNA, the CDR3 is TGCAGCGTTCCCCGACAGGGGGGTCGCGAGCAGTACTTC. Translating gives CSVPRQGGREQYF.